Below are 32 T cell receptor beta chains sequenced from a single sample in a study of blood T cell repertoires in COVID-19 (dated by TCRdb to 2020 to 2021). The method was the immunoSEQ multiplex PCR assay. Entries here come from immuneACCESS through TCRdb and include only in-frame sequences with V and J called. Some clones fail to appear in such tables; in the studies checked, an unresolved V gene covers under half of the shortfall, and the cause of the remainder is unknown. Within this sample are about 320,000 clones, with more than 75% of them counted one time only. The ten largest clones add up to under 11% of the sample. Source material: PBMCs or T cells enriched from blood (not recorded which). All receptors derive from a woman under 30 who had recovered from COVID-19.

The chain joins TRBV28 to TRBJ2-7, with TRBD2 identical over 10 bases. The junction had 5 bases not matched to a gene; V was cut back by 4 bases and J by 2 bases. In germline, CDR1 is MDHEN, CDR2 SYDVKM. CDR3 length: 15 residues. The CDR3, as DNA: TGTGCCAGCAGTTCTAGCGGGAGACGTCCCTACGAGCAGTACTTC. This gives the protein CASSSSGRRPYEQYF.

The chain combines TRBV28 with TRBJ1-1; D perhaps matches TRBD1 (5 bases). Germline V gene data show CDR1 as MDHEN and CDR2 as SYDVKM. Trimming took 2 bases from V and 3 from J, leaving 10 bases between them. This CDR3 comprises 14 residues. The CDR3 loop reads CASSLGGSDTEAFF. The CDR3 DNA follows: TGTGCCAGCAGTTTAGGGGGGTCTGACACTGAAGCTTTCTTT.

The V gene is TRBV15, the J gene TRBJ1-5, with D unresolved. The germline V and J ends were trimmed by 4 bases and 9 bases, with 10 bases remaining between them. This CDR3 comprises 12 residues. Germline assignment: CDR1 LNHNV and CDR2 YYDKDF (reference sequence). CDR3 bases: TGTGCCACCAGCACCGAACGGGGGCCCCAGCATTTT. Translating it yields CATSTERGPQHF.

As for this clone: The sample contains more than one DNA sequence encoding this CDR3. The chain is built from TRBV15 and TRBJ1-6; D gene unclear. The V end lost 5 bases, the J end lost 0 bases, and 5 bases lay between the germline ends. CDR3 length: 14 residues. Germline CDR1 and CDR2: LNHNV and YYDKDF (reference sequence). In DNA, the CDR3 is TGTGCCACCAGCGGTAGCTCCTATAATTCACCCCTCCACTTT. It yields the protein CATSGSSYNSPLHF.

V gene TRBV27 combines with J gene TRBJ1-6; 10 nucleotides match TRBD1. With 2 bases clipped from V and 9 bases from J, the junction kept 7 bases outside the gene matches. In germline, CDR1 is MNHEY, CDR2 SMNVEV (reference sequence). This CDR3 is 16 amino acids long. The CDR3 coding sequence is TGTGCCAGCAGTTTAGGGGACAGGGGCACCGGTTCACCCCTCCACTTT. Protein product: CASSLGDRGTGSPLHF.

The genes are TRBV5-1 and TRBJ2-1; 8 bases match TRBD2. Germline loops: CDR1 SGHRS, CDR2 YFSETQ. The CDR3 sequence is 15 residues long. V lost 4 bases to trimming and J lost 5 bases; unmatched junction nucleotides: 8. The CDR3 DNA follows: TGCGCCAGCAGCCCCGGGGGGGGATTCGACAATGAGCAGTTCTTC. Its translation is CASSPGGGFDNEQFF.

The table lists this clone with many counts. The rearrangement joins TRBV14 to TRBJ1-6, with D hard to call. V was pared by 1 base and J by 1 base, with 11 bases between. The CDR3 is 17 amino acids. Germline V CDR1 and CDR2: SGHDN, FVKESK. CDR3 in amino acids: CASSQGGVFSYNSPLHF. DNA of the CDR3: TGTGCCAGCAGCCAAGGGGGAGTTTTTTCCTATAATTCACCCCTCCACTTT. Looking up the rest from reference TRBV14 and TRBJ1-6 gives the full variable domain: EAGVTQFPSHSVIEKGQTVTLRCDPISGHDNLYWYRRVMGKEIKFLLHFVKESKQDESGMPNNRFLAERTGGTYSTLKVQPAELEDSGVYFCASSQGGVFSYNSPLHFGNGTRLTVT.

The chain has TRBV6-5 and TRBJ1-1; D ambiguous. The V end was cut by 0 bases, the J end by 7 bases, with 9 bases between. CDR3 length: 13 amino acids. Germline V lookup: CDR1 MNHEY, CDR2 SVGAGI. As DNA, the CDR3 is TGTGCCAGCAGTTACTCTGGTAGTAGTGAAGCTTTCTTT. Protein: CASSYSGSSEAFF.

The chain couples TRBV5-6 to TRBJ1-2; perhaps TRBD1 as D (6 bases). The CDR3 loop spans 14 amino acids. The ends were cut back, 5 bases at V and 2 bases at J, with 13 bases in the middle. CDR1 SGHDT and CDR2 YYEEEE come from the germline V gene. CDR3 sequence reads: CASREDSGNYGYTF. The CDR3 DNA reads as TGTGCCAGCAGGGAGGACAGTGGAAACTATGGCTACACCTTC.

The J gene is TRBJ1-1, the V gene TRBV5-1; D unclear. Germline V gene data show CDR1 as SGHRS and CDR2 as YFSETQ. This CDR3 spans 13 amino acids. V lost 0 bases and J 0 bases, leaving 3 bases between the germline ends. CDR3 region: CASSLDMNTEAFF. CDR3 coding DNA: TGCGCCAGCAGCTTGGATATGAACACTGAAGCTTTCTTT.

The chain joins TRBV27 to TRBJ1-6; D is perhaps TRBD1 (6 bases). This CDR3 is built from 16 residues. V lost 3 bases to trimming and J lost 2 bases, with 11 bases between them. CDR1 and CDR2 (germline): MNHEY, SMNVEV (reference sequence). CDR3 protein: CASSFLGATYNSPLHF. The DNA of the CDR3 is TGTGCCAGCAGTTTTTTGGGGGCCACCTATAATTCACCCCTCCACTTT.

The chain has TRBV7-9 and TRBJ1-3; 7 nucleotides match TRBD1. Looked up from germline, CDR1 is SEHNR and CDR2 is FQNEAQ (reference sequence). This CDR3 spans 14 amino acids. Trimming removed 4 bases from V and 4 bases from J; junction bases left unmatched: 4. The CDR3 here is CASSSTGVGNTIYF. The CDR3, as DNA: TGTGCCAGCAGCTCCACAGGGGTAGGAAACACCATATATTTT.

This clone was seen a few times. V usage is TRBV20-1 and J usage is TRBJ2-7; 8 positions agree with TRBD2. This CDR3 is built from 15 residues. V lost 3 bases, J lost 7 bases, and 14 bases stayed unmatched. Germline CDR1 is DFQATT and CDR2 is SNEGSKA (reference sequence). CDR3 bases: TGCAGTGCTAGTGACCGGGAGCGGGAGATGGGGGAGCAGTACTTC. Amino acids: CSASDREREMGEQYF.

This chain uses TRBV12-2 with TRBJ1-5; the table's D call, TRBD1, has no DNA check behind it. TRBV12-2 is designated a pseudogene. The CDR3 consists of 16 residues. CDR3 sequence (DNA): TGTGCAAGTCGCTTAGGGAGCAGGGGTCCGCATCAGCCCCAGCATTTT. Translating gives CASRLGSRGPHQPQHF.

This clone was seen a handful of times. This chain links TRBV4-1 with TRBJ2-3; no reliable D call. CDR1 is MGHRA, CDR2 YSYEKL, per germline. The V gene lost 2 bases and the J gene lost 4 bases, with 13 bases spanning the gap. This CDR3 spans 15 amino acids. CDR3 DNA sequence: TGCGCCAGCAGCCAATCAGGTACATCGCCAGATACGCAGTATTTT. Its translation is CASSQSGTSPDTQYF.

CDR3 residues: CASSQYRQEQFLTGELFF. The CDR3 bases are TGTGCCAGCAGCCAATATAGACAGGAGCAATTTTTGACCGGGGAGCTGTTTTTT. The chain has TRBV16 and TRBJ2-2; D might be TRBD1 (6 bases). The ends were cut back, 1 base at V and 5 bases at J, with 20 bases in the middle. This CDR3 contains 18 residues. Looked up from germline, CDR1 is KGHSY and CDR2 is FQNENV.

The chain combines TRBV28 with TRBJ1-1; weak D call: TRBD1 (6 bases). The CDR3 contains 16 residues. Germline V lookup: CDR1 MDHEN, CDR2 SYDVKM. Deletions cut 3 bases from V and 3 bases from J, with 17 bases between. The CDR3 nucleotides read TGTGCCAGCAGTTTTGGACCACAGGGAGAGGACACTGAAGCTTTCTTT. It encodes CASSFGPQGEDTEAFF.

V and J are TRBV12-3 or TRBV12-4 and TRBJ1-3; D is possibly TRBD1 (6 bases). This CDR3 contains 13 residues. V shed 8 bases and J shed 3 bases, with 11 bases lying between them. CDR3 coding DNA: TGTGCCAGCTCCCCGGACAGTGGAAACACCATATATTTT. It codes for CASSPDSGNTIYF.

V gene TRBV27 combines with J gene TRBJ1-1, with D uncertain. CDR1 is MNHEY, CDR2 SMNVEV, per germline (reference sequence). The germline V and J ends were trimmed by 0 bases and 8 bases, with 13 bases remaining between them. The CDR3 spans 14 residues. CDR3: CASSLSREESEAFF. The CDR3 bases are TGTGCCAGCAGTTTATCTCGCGAGGAAAGCGAAGCTTTCTTT.

The rearrangement joins TRBV7-2 to TRBJ2-7, with TRBD2 matching 8 bases. The V segment lost 10 bases and the J segment 0 bases; nucleotides outside the gene matches: 5. The CDR3 totals 13 residues. CDR1 is SGHTA, CDR2 FQGNSA, per germline. CDR3 DNA sequence: TGTGCCACCGGAGCGGGAGTCTCCTACGAGCAGTACTTC. Translation: CATGAGVSYEQYF. Complete variable domain (other parts from reference TRBV7-2 and TRBJ2-7): GAGVSQSPSNKVTEKGKDVELRCDPISGHTALYWYRQSLGQGLEFLIYFQGNSAPDKSGLPSDRFSAERTGGSVSTLTIQRTQQEDSAVYLCATGAGVSYEQYFGPGTRLTVT.

The J gene is TRBJ1-6, the V gene TRBV12-5, with a possible D match to TRBD1 (5 bases). The CDR3 is 14 amino acids. Germline CDR1 reads LGHNT; CDR2 reads FRNRAP. Deletions cut 6 bases from V and 11 bases from J, with 17 bases between. The CDR3 DNA follows: TGTGCTAGTGGCCACATGGGGGGAAGGGCACCCCTCCACTTT. Translated, it gives CASGHMGGRAPLHF. Drawing the rest from reference TRBV12-5 and TRBJ1-6, the complete variable domain is DARVTQTPRHKVTEMGQEVTMRCQPILGHNTVFWYRQTMMQGLELLAYFRNRAPLDDSGMPKDRFSAEMPDATLATLKIQPSEPRDSAVYFCASGHMGGRAPLHFGNGTRLTVT.

The V and J genes are TRBV4-1 and TRBJ2-1; D may be TRBD2 (5 bases). The CDR3 is 14 amino acids. Germline loops: CDR1 MGHRA, CDR2 YSYEKL. V was shortened by 4 bases and J by 10 bases, with 17 bases between the two germline ends. CDR3 sequence reads: CASSPEAAAREQFF. The CDR3 nucleotides read TGCGCCAGCAGCCCGGAGGCGGCCGCACGGGAGCAGTTCTTC.

This chain connects TRBV7-8 to TRBJ1-1; D gene ambiguous. The CDR3 runs to 19 residues. Trimming took off 3 bases at V and 1 base at J, with 24 bases between the two ends. Germline CDR1 reads SGHVS; CDR2 reads FQNEAQ. The CDR3 is CASSLTPFQKRKSNTEAFF. CDR3 in DNA: TGTGCCAGCAGCTTGACACCTTTTCAGAAACGAAAATCGAACACTGAAGCTTTCTTT.

The chain employs TRBV13 and TRBJ2-5; D is unresolved. V was pared by 0 bases and J by 2 bases, with 7 bases between. This CDR3 spans 14 amino acids. CDR1 and CDR2 from the germline V gene are PRHDT and FYEKMQ (reference sequence). The CDR3 DNA reads TGTGCCAGCAGCTTAGGGGTCAGTCAAGAGACCCAGTACTTC. It is translated as CASSLGVSQETQYF.

V is TRBV4-1 and J is TRBJ1-4, with D possibly TRBD1 on 6 matching bases. Between the trimmed V and J ends, which lost 10 bases and 10 bases, there was a span of 16 bases. Germline V gene data show CDR1 as MGHRA and CDR2 as YSYEKL. This CDR3 is built from 12 residues. CDR3 in amino acids: CATETGPGKLFF. For the CDR3, the DNA is TGCGCCACCGAGACAGGTCCCGGAAAACTGTTTTTT.

The chain joins TRBV3-1 (or the pseudogene TRBV3-2) to TRBJ2-6, with D uncertain. Per the germline V gene, CDR1 is LGHDT and CDR2 is YNNKEL (reference sequence). This CDR3 is 13 amino acids long. With 4 bases removed from V and 1 base from J, the gap between germline ends came to 2 bases. The CDR3 here is CASSPSGANVLTF. The CDR3 nucleotides are TGTGCCAGCAGCCCATCTGGGGCCAACGTCCTGACTTTC.

J is TRBJ2-7 and V is TRBV7-9, with a weak D call TRBD1 (6 bases). This CDR3 is 13 amino acids long. The germline CDR1 and CDR2 sequences are SEHNR and FQNEAQ (reference sequence). V gave up 4 bases and J gave up 4 bases, with 11 bases separating them. The CDR3 reads CASSSPQGYEQYF. Here the CDR3 DNA reads TGTGCCAGCAGCTCCCCACAGGGTTACGAGCAGTACTTC.

V gene TRBV28 combines with J gene TRBJ1-6, with D possibly matching TRBD1 (5 bases). Germline CDR1 is MDHEN and CDR2 is SYDVKM. Trimming stripped 1 base from V and 3 bases from J, with 7 bases between. The CDR3 length is 15 residues. CDR3 in amino acids: CASSLSTDYNSPLHF. CDR3 DNA: TGTGCCAGCAGTTTATCGACAGACTATAATTCACCCCTCCACTTT.

The chain joins TRBV4-2 to TRBJ2-1; 8 bases map to TRBD2. The CDR3 is made up of 20 amino acids. V dropped 0 bases and J dropped 5; count of bases not matched to a gene: 18. Germline CDR1 LGHNA, CDR2 YNFKEQ. CDR3 region: CASSQDSPTVAGRHNNEQFF. Written as DNA, the CDR3 is TGTGCCAGCAGCCAAGATTCCCCCACCGTAGCGGGACGGCATAACAATGAGCAGTTCTTC.

This rearrangement joins TRBV12-3 or TRBV12-4 to TRBJ2-5; D call uncertain. The CDR3 is 12 amino acids. Trimming took 6 bases from V and 5 from J, leaving 10 bases between them. The CDR3 region has the DNA TGTGCCAGCAGGGTTAGCCGGGAGACCCAGTACTTC. As protein: CASRVSRETQYF.

The chain links TRBV5-1 to TRBJ1-2; D perhaps matches TRBD1 (5 bases). The CDR3 consists of 13 residues. V lost 5 bases, J lost 4 bases, and 12 bases lay in between. The germline gives CDR1 SGHRS, CDR2 YFSETQ. The CDR3 spells CASRFDSFYGYTF. The DNA of the CDR3 is TGCGCCAGCAGATTCGACAGTTTCTATGGCTACACCTTC.

The chain has TRBV3-1 (or the pseudogene TRBV3-2) and TRBJ2-2; D remains unclear. The ends were cut back, 5 bases at V and 0 bases at J, with 4 bases in the middle. The CDR3 is made up of 13 amino acids. Germline V lookup: CDR1 LGHDT, CDR2 YNNKEL (reference sequence). The CDR3 DNA reads TGTGCCAGCAGCTCCGCGAACACCGGGGAGCTGTTTTTT. It yields the protein CASSSANTGELFF.